Sequencing of this T cell receptor beta chain was carried out in a study of OX40 agonist ivuxolimab in advanced cancers. Study summary: An agonistic anti-OX40 (CD134) antibody, ivuxolimab, was used to treat the patients. Patients in the trial were receiving intravenous ivuxolimab every 2 weeks, at doses of 0.01 to 10 mg/kg. A mean age of approximately 60 years, range about 20 to 79, was recorded, and 70% to 85% were male.

As to this clone: As yet, its antigen is unknown.

Study results and caveats: Both CD4+ and CD8+ T cell populations in blood had undergone clonal expansion by week 6 at 0.1 to 3.0 mg/kg.

Data came from immunoSEQ multiplex PCR; TCRdb stores just in-frame clones and leaves some out. The sample records some 66,000 clones, over 80% being singletons. The length of the CDR3 is 18 residues. Per germline, CDR1 LNHDA and CDR2 SQIVND (reference sequence). The V segment lost 3 bases and the J segment 5 bases; nucleotides outside the gene matches: 15. The clonotype was recovered from an adult with an advanced solid tumor such as melanoma, head and neck, liver or kidney cancer. Specimen: CD4+ or CD8+ T cells sorted from blood, collected in a trial of the OX40 agonist ivuxolimab. The rearrangement links TRBV19 to TRBJ1-4; 7 nucleotides agree with TRBD1. CDR3: CASSMGLQGQTVNEKLFF. The CDR3 nucleotides are TGTGCCAGTAGTATGGGACTCCAGGGACAGACAGTAAATGAAAAACTGTTTTTT.